In its sample, the clone carrying this T cell receptor (beta chain) was seen a few times. A library of TCRbeta sequences, prepared with unique molecular identifiers, was generated. MiXCR, applied by TCRdb to the PCR reads, yields one record per CDR3 protein. Among approximately 400,000 distinct CDR3 sequences listed, about 11% were seen once. Trimming removed 1 base from V and 3 bases from J; junction bases left unmatched: 8. This CDR3 contains 16 residues. The germline V gene has CDR1 SGHTA and CDR2 FQGTGA. These data are taken from a study of T-cell reconstitution after alpha-beta-depleted transplantation in children.

The starting material was PBMCs from the stem cell graft donor, obtained from the stem cell graft. The sequence was obtained from a human donor who donated a stem cell graft to a child with acute myeloid leukemia. The rearrangement links TRBV7-3 to TRBJ1-1, with 7 positions matching TRBD1. CDR3 sequence reads: CASSLKRRGRDTEAFF. CDR3 nucleotide sequence: TGTGCCAGCAGCTTAAAGAGGAGGGGGCGGGACACTGAAGCTTTCTTT. The whole variable domain, filled in from reference TRBV7-3 and TRBJ1-1, reads GAGVSQTPSNKVTEKGKYVELRCDPISGHTALYWYRQSLGQGPEFLIYFQGTGAADDSGLPNDRFFAVRPEGSVSTLKIQRTERGDSAVYLCASSLKRRGRDTEAFFGQGTRLTVV.